A selection of T cell receptor beta chains follows, all from one sample in a study of OX40 agonist ivuxolimab in advanced cancers. TCRdb's table, derived via immunoSEQ multiplex PCR, lists solely in-frame clones and lacks some. The sample lists about 70,000 clones, roughly nine tenths occurring once. Sequences were derived from CD4+ or CD8+ T cells sorted from blood, sampled in a trial of the OX40 agonist ivuxolimab. The receptors here all came from an adult with an advanced solid tumor such as melanoma, head and neck, liver or kidney cancer. CDR3s include the opening cysteine and the closing phenylalanine or tryptophan. A D gene is named only where the DNA matches it firmly.

v_gene	d_gene	j_gene	CDR3aa	CDR3nt
TRBV27	TRBD2	TRBJ2-7	CASSTGGGLAHEQYF	TGTGCCAGCAGCACCGGGGGGGGACTAGCACACGAGCAGTACTTC
TRBV11-1	.	TRBJ2-3	CASSPAGVDTQYF	TGTGCCAGCAGCCCCGCAGGGGTAGATACGCAGTATTTT
TRBV2	.	TRBJ2-1	CASSELEGWDEQFF	TGTGCCAGCAGTGAACTCGAGGGGTGGGATGAGCAGTTCTTC
TRBV11-2	.	TRBJ1-6	CASSSGDTGSPLHF	TGTGCCAGCAGCTCCGGGGATACGGGGTCACCCCTCCACTTT
TRBV10-3	.	TRBJ2-1	CAVSVGDNEQFF	TGTGCCGTATCCGTCGGCGACAATGAGCAGTTCTTC
TRBV19	.	TRBJ2-7	CASSISSRGSYEQYF	TGTGCCAGTAGTATAAGTTCTCGAGGCAGCTACGAGCAGTACTTC
TRBV9	.	TRBJ2-3	CASSPRRRASTDTQYF	TGTGCCAGCAGCCCCCGCCGAAGAGCATCCACAGATACGCAGTATTTT
TRBV6-1	.	TRBJ2-7	CASSVLQGLSHSYEQYF	TGTGCCAGCAGTGTATTACAGGGACTTTCACACTCCTACGAGCAGTACTTC
TRBV2	.	TRBJ2-2	CASSGSPGSLTGELFF	TGTGCCAGCAGTGGGAGCCCCGGGAGCCTGACCGGGGAGCTGTTTTTT
TRBV4-2	TRBD1	TRBJ1-2	CASSQEKGAVGGYTF	TGTGCCAGCAGCCAAGAAAAGGGGGCGGTTGGTGGCTACACCTTC
TRBV7-3	.	TRBJ2-2	CASSLTPGDSTGELFF	TGTGCCAGCAGCTTAACCCCGGGAGATAGCACCGGGGAGCTGTTTTTT
TRBV29-1	.	TRBJ2-3	CSVEGLVLRLTSTDTQYF	TGCAGCGTTGAGGGTCTGGTGTTGAGGTTGACTAGCACAGATACGCAGTATTTT
TRBV5-5	.	TRBJ2-4	CASSPAGYIQYF	TGTGCCAGCAGCCCCGCAGGGTACATTCAGTACTTC
TRBV7-2	TRBD2	TRBJ2-2	CASSLVLAGNTGELFF	TGTGCCAGCAGCTTAGTACTAGCGGGGAACACCGGGGAACTGTTTTTT
TRBV9	.	TRBJ1-2	CASRGLGYTF	TGTGCCAGCAGAGGGCTTGGCTACACCTTC
TRBV5-1	TRBD1	TRBJ2-5	CASSLGRDRETQYF	TGCGCCAGCAGCTTGGGGCGGGACAGGGAGACCCAGTACTTC
TRBV10-1	.	TRBJ2-2	CASSDRLNTGELFF	TGCGCCAGCAGTGACCGACTTAACACCGGGGAGCTGTTTTTT
TRBV19	TRBD1	TRBJ1-5	CASSTWTGNDQPQHF	TGTGCCAGTAGTACATGGACAGGGAATGATCAGCCCCAGCATTTT
TRBV5-1	.	TRBJ2-7	CASSPDRPSSYEQYF	TGCGCCAGCAGCCCAGACAGGCCTAGCTCCTACGAGCAGTACTTC
TRBV19	.	TRBJ2-2	CASSVGLPNTGELFF	TGTGCCAGTAGTGTGGGACTTCCGAACACCGGGGAGCTGTTTTTT
TRBV9	TRBD1	TRBJ2-3	CASSVGTGFPDTQYF	TGTGCCAGCAGCGTAGGGACAGGATTCCCAGATACGCAGTATTTT
TRBV7-6	TRBD2	TRBJ2-2	CASSRPSGSFGTGELFF	TGTGCCAGCAGCCGACCTAGCGGGAGCTTTGGGACCGGGGAGCTGTTTTTT